The present T cell receptor (beta chain) was sequenced within a study of cytomegalovirus exposure and HLA in healthy donors. Whole-study results and caveats: Cytomegalovirus-associated TCR beta chains were listed, numbering 150 to 200. The HLA-A and HLA-B alleles of most subjects were reportedly predicted accurately from TCR beta sequences.

Regarding this clone: Antigen specificity is unknown.

CDR3 size: 16 residues. V shed 0 bases and J shed 4 bases, with 16 bases lying between them. Looked up from germline, CDR1 is GTSNPN and CDR2 is SVGIG (reference sequence). 60 Vbeta and 13 Jbeta primers were used in PCR. This table comes from immunoSEQ multiplex PCR, and its TCRdb copy is limited to in-frame clones, with some not included. The sample holds about 110,000 clones, over 60% seen once. Despite likely unrecorded immune exposures, the donors were nominally healthy at the time of sampling. V gene TRBV30 combines with J gene TRBJ1-3; D remains unclear. Sequencing used PBMCs. The clonotype was recovered from a woman in her twenties or thirties in good health and CMV-seronegative. Here the CDR3 reads CAWSVRFGMRGNTIYF. CDR3 in DNA: TGTGCCTGGAGTGTACGCTTTGGAATGCGGGGAAACACCATATATTTT. The variable domain in full, completed from reference TRBV30 and TRBJ1-3, reads SQTIHQWPATLVQPVGSPLSLECTVEGTSNPNLYWYRQAAGRGLQLLFYSVGIGQISSEVPQNLSASRPQDRQFILSSKKLLLSDSGFYLCAWSVRFGMRGNTIYFGEGSWLTVV.